This is a list of T cell receptor beta chains from one sample in a study of chemoradiotherapy in HPV16-positive cancers. Here immunoSEQ multiplex PCR was the method, and the copy in TCRdb shows in-frame clones only, minus some. This table has approximately 30,000 clones, around 88% appearing once. Sequenced here: blood, sampled from a patient who underwent chemoradiotherapy. These receptors were obtained from a human donor with HPV-associated anogenital cancer. The CDR3 runs from the conserved cysteine through the conserved F or W. A D gene is named only where the DNA matches it firmly. Clone size is stated in some rows and not others, as once, few, many or a class when expanded.

>TRBJ1-2|-|TRBV10-3|once
TGTGCCATCAGTCCCGGGACCTCTGCTAACTATGGCTACACCTTC
CAISPGTSANYGYTF
>TRBJ1-1|-|TRBV4-1|-
TGCGCCAGCAGCCAAGAGGTCCGGACACCGAACACTGAAGCTTTCTTT
CASSQEVRTPNTEAFF
>TRBJ1-3|TRBD1|TRBV19|-
TGTGCCAGCTCCGACGTCAGGGGGCCGGCTGGAAACACCATATATTTT
CASSDVRGPAGNTIYF
>TRBJ1-4|TRBD1|TRBV27|-
TGTGCCAGCCGAAATCCCACAGGGGGGACGCGCGAAAAACTGTTTTTT
CASRNPTGGTREKLFF
>TRBJ2-7|-|TRBV9|-
TGTGCCAGCAGCGTAGCTGTCCAGGCCGGAGACTACGAGCAGTACTTC
CASSVAVQAGDYEQYF
>TRBJ2-2|-|TRBV9|-
TGTGCCAGCAGACGAGGGGGGGCCACCGGGGAGCTGTTTTTT
CASRRGGATGELFF
>TRBJ2-1|-|TRBV29-1|-
TGCAGCGTGGACCCGAGCTCCTACAATGAGCAGTTCTTC
CSVDPSSYNEQFF
>TRBJ1-5|TRBD1|TRBV9|-
TGTGCCAGCAGCGTAGCTCCGACAGGGGGCCCCTCTCTTAGCAATCAGCCCCAGCATTTT
CASSVAPTGGPSLSNQPQHF
>TRBJ2-3|-|TRBV5-8|-
TGTGCCAGCAGCGATAGGACCTTACCCTCCACAGATACGCAGTATTTT
CASSDRTLPSTDTQYF
>TRBJ2-1|TRBD2|TRBV5-1|-
TGCGCCAGCAGCTTTATAGCGGCCCGGGGGGATAATGAGCAGTTCTTC
CASSFIAARGDNEQFF
>TRBJ1-2|TRBD1|TRBV14|-
TGTGCCAGCAGCGTTCAGGGGGCCTTCTCTGGCTACACCTTC
CASSVQGAFSGYTF
>TRBJ2-3|-|TRBV5-6|-
TGTGCCAGCAGCTTGTCAGGATTCACAGATACGCAGTATTTT
CASSLSGFTDTQYF
>TRBJ2-3|-|TRBV6-1|-
TGTGCCAGCACAACCGGGAGCACAGATACGCAGTATTTT
CASTTGSTDTQYF
>TRBJ2-7|TRBD1|TRBV5-4|once
TGTGCCAGCAGCTTGGGACAGGGGGATGAGCAGTACTTC
CASSLGQGDEQYF
>TRBJ1-2|-|TRBV27|-
TGTGCCAGCAGTTCCCCCGGGACCCTTTGGGGCTACACCTTC
CASSSPGTLWGYTF
>TRBJ1-2|-|TRBV4-1|once
TGCGCCAGCAGCCAAGAGGGCCACTCTAACTATGGCTACACCTTC
CASSQEGHSNYGYTF
>TRBJ2-1|TRBD1|TRBV19|-
TGTGCCAGTAGTATATACCGGGACAGGGACAATGAGCAGTTCTTC
CASSIYRDRDNEQFF
>TRBJ1-2|-|TRBV5-5|-
TGTGCCAGCTCTTCCCTTCTTACCACAGGGATCGACTATGGCTACACCTTC
CASSSLLTTGIDYGYTF
>TRBJ1-2|-|TRBV4-1|-
TGCGCCAGCAGCCAAGATTACGGGTTTTGGGGCTACACCTTC
CASSQDYGFWGYTF
>TRBJ1-6|-|TRBV15|-
TGTGCCACCAGCAGGGGACGGAATTCACCCCTCCACTTT
CATSRGRNSPLHF
>TRBJ1-3|TRBD1|TRBV30|-
TGTGCCTGGAGTGTCGGAGGAATGACAGGGGGAAACACCATATATTTT
CAWSVGGMTGGNTIYF
>TRBJ1-6|-|TRBV5-6|-
TGTGCCAGCAGCCCAACCGGGGACTCACCCCTCCACTTT
CASSPTGDSPLHF
>TRBJ2-7|TRBD2|TRBV7-9|-
TGTGCCAGCAGCGCTAGCGGGACCTACGAGCAGTACTTC
CASSASGTYEQYF
>TRBJ2-7|TRBD1|TRBV30|-
TGTGCCTGGAGTAGGATGCAGGGGGCCTACGAGCAGTACTTC
CAWSRMQGAYEQYF
>TRBJ2-3|-|TRBV4-2|once
TGTGCCAGCAGCCGAGACGGGATGGGAGATACGCAGTATTTT
CASSRDGMGDTQYF
>TRBJ1-1|-|TRBV15|-
TGTGCCACCAGCAGCAAGAACACTGAAGCTTTCTTT
CATSSKNTEAFF
>TRBJ2-7|TRBD2|TRBV28|-
TGTGCCAGCAGTTCCTACGGACTAGCGGAGGAGCAGTACTTC
CASSSYGLAEEQYF
>TRBJ2-7|-|TRBV28|-
TGTGCCAGCCGGGATCCATACTCCTACGAGCAGTACTTC
CASRDPYSYEQYF
>TRBJ2-3|-|TRBV19|once
TGTGCCAGTAGAACAGGACAGGGAGGGACAGATACGCAGTATTTT
CASRTGQGGTDTQYF
>TRBJ2-1|TRBD1|TRBV6-5|once
TGTGCCAGCAGCCTAGGGGGCACCTACAATGAGCAGTTCTTC
CASSLGGTYNEQFF
>TRBJ2-3|-|TRBV4-1|-
TGCGCCAGCAGCCTCCTCGAGCAAGGCGGGGCCAGAGATACGCAGTATTTT
CASSLLEQGGARDTQYF
>TRBJ1-2|-|TRBV5-1|-
TGCGCCAGCAGGCTTGGGGTGGATAACTATGGCTACACCTTC
CASRLGVDNYGYTF
>TRBJ2-5|TRBD1|TRBV5-1|-
TGCGCCAGCAGCTTGGGGGGACAGCAAGAGACCCAGTACTTC
CASSLGGQQETQYF
>TRBJ2-1|TRBD2|TRBV5-1|-
TGCGCCAGCAGCTTAGAACTAGCGGGTTACAATGAGCAGTTCTTC
CASSLELAGYNEQFF
>TRBJ1-5|-|TRBV11-2|once
TGTGCCAGCAGCTTAGAAACCCAGCCCCAGCATTTT
CASSLETQPQHF
>TRBJ2-1|-|TRBV11-2|-
TGTGCCAGCAGCTTAGATCTGGAACGGCAGTTCTTC
CASSLDLERQFF
>TRBJ1-5|-|TRBV7-2|-
TGTGCCAGCAGCTTAAGGGACGGAACAGCCCCAGCAGGGCAGCATTTT
CASSLRDGTAPAGQHF
>TRBJ2-7|TRBD1|TRBV18|once
TGTGCCAGCTCACCACAGGGGGCCTCCTACGAGCAGTACTTC
CASSPQGASYEQYF
>TRBJ1-1|TRBD1|TRBV6-1|once
TGTGCCAGCAGTGATCGCGGGACAGCGATTGAAGCTTTCTTT
CASSDRGTAIEAFF
>TRBJ1-4|-|TRBV9|-
TGTGCCAGCAGCGGGGGCTTCAATGAAAAACTGTTTTTT
CASSGGFNEKLFF
>TRBJ2-4|-|TRBV7-8|-
TGTGCCAGCAGCGAATTTACAGGGCTGGCCAAAAACATTCAGTACTTC
CASSEFTGLAKNIQYF
>TRBJ1-3|-|TRBV27|few
TGTGCCAGCAGTTTTTATCCCCCGGGAACGGGCCTAACTGGAAACACCATATATTTT
CASSFYPPGTGLTGNTIYF